A single sample is the source of the 2 T cell receptor beta chains below, sequenced in a study of blood T cell repertoires in COVID-19. Using immunoSEQ multiplex PCR, the repertoire was profiled, and TCRdb retains in-frame clones only, with some absent. The sample holds 150,000 to 180,000 clones, about four fifths seen once. Source material: peripheral blood. These receptors were taken from a man between 60 and 75 years old with acute or convalescent COVID-19.

The chain carries TRBV6-5 and TRBJ1-1, with TRBD1 matching 8 bases. There are 14 residues in the CDR3. V trimming: 7 bases; J trimming: 0 bases; junction bases outside the gene matches: 4. Germline loops: CDR1 MNHEY, CDR2 SVGAGI. The CDR3 spells CASTRQGMNTEAFF. The CDR3 nucleotides are TGTGCCAGCACTAGACAGGGGATGAACACTGAAGCTTTCTTT.

V gene TRBV12-3 or TRBV12-4 combines with J gene TRBJ1-4, with no clear D. Trimming left V 5 bases short and J 11 bases short, with 9 bases between. The CDR3 contains 11 residues. DNA for the CDR3: TGTGCCAGCAGTGACTCGATTAAACTGTTTTTT. Translated, it gives CASSDSIKLFF.